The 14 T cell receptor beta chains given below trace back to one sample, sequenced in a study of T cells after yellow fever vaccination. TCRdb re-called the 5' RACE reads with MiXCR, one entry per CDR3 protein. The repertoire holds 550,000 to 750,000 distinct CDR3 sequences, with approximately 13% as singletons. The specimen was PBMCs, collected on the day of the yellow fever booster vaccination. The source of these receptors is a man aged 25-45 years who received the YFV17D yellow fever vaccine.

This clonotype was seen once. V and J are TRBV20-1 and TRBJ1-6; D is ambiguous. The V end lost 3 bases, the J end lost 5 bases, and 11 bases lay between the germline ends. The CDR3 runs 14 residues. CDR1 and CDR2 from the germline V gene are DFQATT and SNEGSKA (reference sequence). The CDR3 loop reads CSARVRPDNSPLHF. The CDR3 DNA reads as TGCAGTGCTAGGGTGCGTCCCGATAATTCACCCCTCCACTTT.

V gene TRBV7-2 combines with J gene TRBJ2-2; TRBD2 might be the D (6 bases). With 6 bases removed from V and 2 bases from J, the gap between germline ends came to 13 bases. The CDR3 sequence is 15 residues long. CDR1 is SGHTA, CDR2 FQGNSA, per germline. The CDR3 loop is CASRSGTLNTGELFF. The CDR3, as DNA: TGTGCCAGCAGATCAGGGACTCTAAACACCGGGGAGCTGTTTTTT.

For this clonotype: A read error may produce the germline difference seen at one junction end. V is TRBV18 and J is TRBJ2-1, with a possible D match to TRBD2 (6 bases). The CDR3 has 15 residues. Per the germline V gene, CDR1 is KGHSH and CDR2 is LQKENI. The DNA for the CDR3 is TGTGCCAGCTCACCGGTACGGGAGACCTACAATGAGCCGTTCTTC. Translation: CASSPVRETYNEPFF.

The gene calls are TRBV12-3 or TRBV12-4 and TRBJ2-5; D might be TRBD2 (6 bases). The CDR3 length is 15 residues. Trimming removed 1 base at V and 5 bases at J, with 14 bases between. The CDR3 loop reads CASSLDKRRVETQYF. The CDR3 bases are TGTGCCAGCAGTTTAGACAAGAGGAGGGTGGAGACCCAGTACTTC.

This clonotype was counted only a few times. In nucleotides, the CDR3 is TGCAGTGCTAGAGATCAGCTGAGGGTAATGCGGGGCAATCAGCCCCAGCATTTT. Translated: CSARDQLRVMRGNQPQHF. This chain connects TRBV20-1 to TRBJ1-5; D uncertain. Germline loops: CDR1 DFQATT, CDR2 SNEGSKA (reference sequence). The CDR3 length is 18 residues. V was cut by 0 bases and J by 2 bases, with 20 bases left in between.

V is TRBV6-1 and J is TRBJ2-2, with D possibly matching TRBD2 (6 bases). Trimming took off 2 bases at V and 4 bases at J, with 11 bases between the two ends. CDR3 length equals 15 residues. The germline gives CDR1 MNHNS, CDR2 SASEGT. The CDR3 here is CASSEIAESTGELFF. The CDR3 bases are TGTGCCAGCAGTGAAATAGCGGAGAGCACCGGGGAGCTGTTTTTT.

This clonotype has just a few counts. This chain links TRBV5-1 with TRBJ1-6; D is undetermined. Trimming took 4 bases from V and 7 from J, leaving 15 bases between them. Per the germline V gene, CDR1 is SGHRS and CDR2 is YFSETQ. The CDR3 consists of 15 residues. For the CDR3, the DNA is TGCGCCAGCAGCCCTGCGAGGGTAGGGAATTCACCCCTCCACTTT. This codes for CASSPARVGNSPLHF.

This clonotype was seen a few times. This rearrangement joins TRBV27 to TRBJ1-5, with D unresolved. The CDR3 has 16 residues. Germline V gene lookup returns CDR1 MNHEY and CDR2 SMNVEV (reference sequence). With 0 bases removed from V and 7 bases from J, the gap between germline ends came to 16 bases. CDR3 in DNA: TGTGCCAGCAGTTTATCATACGTCGGTGGGGTACAGCCCCAGCATTTT. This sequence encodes CASSLSYVGGVQPQHF.

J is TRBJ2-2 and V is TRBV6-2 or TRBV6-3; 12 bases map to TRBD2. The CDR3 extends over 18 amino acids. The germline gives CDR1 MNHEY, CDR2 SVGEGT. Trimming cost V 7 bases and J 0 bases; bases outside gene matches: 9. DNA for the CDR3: TGTGCCAGCAACCATTTTGGACTAGCGGGATCGAACACCGGGGAGCTGTTTTTT. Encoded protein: CASNHFGLAGSNTGELFF.

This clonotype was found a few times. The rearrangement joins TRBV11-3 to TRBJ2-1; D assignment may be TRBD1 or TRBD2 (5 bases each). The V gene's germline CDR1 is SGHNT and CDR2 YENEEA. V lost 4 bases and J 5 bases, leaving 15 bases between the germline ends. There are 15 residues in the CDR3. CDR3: CASSSIRDRNNEQFF. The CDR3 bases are TGTGCCAGCAGCTCCATAAGGGACCGAAACAATGAGCAGTTCTTC.

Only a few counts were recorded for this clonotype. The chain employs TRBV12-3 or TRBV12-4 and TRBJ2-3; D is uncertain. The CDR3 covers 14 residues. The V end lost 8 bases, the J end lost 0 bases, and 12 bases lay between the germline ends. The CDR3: CASLDDASTDTQYF. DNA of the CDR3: TGTGCCAGCCTGGATGATGCTAGCACAGATACGCAGTATTTT.

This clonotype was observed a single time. CDR3 protein: CATSNDRGEQEGYEQYF. The CDR3, as DNA: TGCGCCACCAGTAATGACAGGGGGGAACAAGAGGGTTACGAGCAGTACTTC. This chain joins TRBV5-1 and TRBJ2-7, with 9 bases that match TRBD1. The CDR3 loop spans 17 amino acids. V was pared by 9 bases and J by 4 bases, with 20 bases of the junction left unmatched. The V gene's germline CDR1 is SGHRS and CDR2 YFSETQ.

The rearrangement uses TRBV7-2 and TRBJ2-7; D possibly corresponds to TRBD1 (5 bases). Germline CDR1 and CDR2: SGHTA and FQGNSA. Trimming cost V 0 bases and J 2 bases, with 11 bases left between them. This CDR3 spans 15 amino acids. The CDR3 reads CASSLAQGFTYEQYF. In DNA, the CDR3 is TGTGCCAGCAGCTTAGCGCAGGGATTTACCTACGAGCAGTACTTC.

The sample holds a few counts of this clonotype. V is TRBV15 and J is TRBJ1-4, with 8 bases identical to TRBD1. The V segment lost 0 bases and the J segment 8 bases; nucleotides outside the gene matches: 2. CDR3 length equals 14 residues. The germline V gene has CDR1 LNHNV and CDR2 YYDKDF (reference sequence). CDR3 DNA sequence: TGTGCCACCAGCAGAGATGGACAGGGCGAAAAACTGTTTTTT. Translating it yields CATSRDGQGEKLFF.